This T cell receptor (beta chain) is drawn from a study of lymphopenia after photon versus proton radiotherapy. The study, taken as a whole, reports: Better survival with proton therapy was suggested as possible, not demonstrated.

TCRdb keeps only in-frame clones here, not all; method: immunoSEQ multiplex PCR. This repertoire shows roughly 150,000 clones, about nine tenths found once; its top ten account for around 4.5%. Trimming removed 5 bases at V and 2 bases at J, with 9 bases between. Germline CDR1 MNHNS, CDR2 SASEGT. The CDR3 is made up of 13 amino acids. The sample holds a few counts of this clone. Its matching antigen is unknown. The sample in question was peripheral blood, obtained from a patient treated with photon-based radiotherapy. The V call is TRBV6-1, the J call TRBJ1-2; no definite D call. This TCR was sampled from a man aged 45 to 65 with gastric cancer. CDR3 sequence (DNA): TGTGCCAGCAGTCCCGGGGTGAACTATGGCTACACCTTC. Translating gives CASSPGVNYGYTF.